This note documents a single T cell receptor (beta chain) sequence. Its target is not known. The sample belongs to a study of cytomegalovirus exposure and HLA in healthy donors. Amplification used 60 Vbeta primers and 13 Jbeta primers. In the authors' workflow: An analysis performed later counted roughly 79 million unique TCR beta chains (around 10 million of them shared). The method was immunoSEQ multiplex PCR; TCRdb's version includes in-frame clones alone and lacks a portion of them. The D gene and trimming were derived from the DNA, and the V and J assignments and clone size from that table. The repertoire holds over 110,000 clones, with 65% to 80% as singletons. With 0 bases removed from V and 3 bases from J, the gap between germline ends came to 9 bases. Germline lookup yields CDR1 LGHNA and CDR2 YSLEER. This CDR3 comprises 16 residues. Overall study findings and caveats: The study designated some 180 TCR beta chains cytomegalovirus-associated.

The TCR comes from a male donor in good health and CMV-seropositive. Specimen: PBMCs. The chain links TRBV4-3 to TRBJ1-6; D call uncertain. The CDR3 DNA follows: TGCGCCAGCAGCCAAGAGGCAGGTTACTATAATTCACCCCTCCACTTT. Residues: CASSQEAGYYNSPLHF.